Reported below is one T cell receptor (beta chain). Antigen: not known. The V end lost 1 base, the J end lost 9 bases, and 10 bases lay between the germline ends. The CDR3 totals 14 residues. CDR1 is SNHLY and CDR2 is FYNNEI in the germline V gene. TCRdb analysed the 5' RACE reads with MiXCR anew, one entry per CDR3 protein. This sample has around 100,000 distinct CDR3 sequences, with around 24% found just once. The data belong to a study of CD8 T cells in ankylosing spondylitis. Broader study findings: Enrichment of disease-linked clones was reportedly significant in matched ankylosing spondylitis synovial fluid. As for the disease-linked clones, they showed a CD8+ phenotype and occurred at relatively low frequencies in peripheral blood.

The TCR was taken from a male donor with ankylosing spondylitis. The chain is built from TRBV2 and TRBJ1-6, with no clear D. The sequencing sample was made of synovial fluid, either unsorted or a sorted T cell fraction (not recorded which). The chain's CDR3 is CASSEGTLGSPLHF. In nucleotides, the CDR3 is TGTGCCAGCAGTGAAGGGACGTTAGGTTCACCCCTCCACTTT.